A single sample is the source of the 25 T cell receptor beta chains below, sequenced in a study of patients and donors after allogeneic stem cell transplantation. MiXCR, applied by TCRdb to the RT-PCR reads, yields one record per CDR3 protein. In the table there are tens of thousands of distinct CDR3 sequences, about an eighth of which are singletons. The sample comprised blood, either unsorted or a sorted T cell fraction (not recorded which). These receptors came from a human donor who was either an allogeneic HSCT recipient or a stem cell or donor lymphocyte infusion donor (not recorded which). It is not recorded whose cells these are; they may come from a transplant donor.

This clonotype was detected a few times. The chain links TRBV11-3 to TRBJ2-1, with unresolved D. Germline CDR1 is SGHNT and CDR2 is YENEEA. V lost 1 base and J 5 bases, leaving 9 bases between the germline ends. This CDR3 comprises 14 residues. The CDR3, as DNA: TGTGCCAGCAGCTTAGCTATCACCAACAATGAGCAGTTCTTC. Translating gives CASSLAITNNEQFF.

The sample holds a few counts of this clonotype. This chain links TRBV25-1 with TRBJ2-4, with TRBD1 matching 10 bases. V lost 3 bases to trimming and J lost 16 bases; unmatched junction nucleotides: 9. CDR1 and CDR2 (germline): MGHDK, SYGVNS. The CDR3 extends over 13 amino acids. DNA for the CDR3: TGTGCCAGCAGTGAGTCCCGGGACAGGGGTCTCTACTTC. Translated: CASSESRDRGLYF. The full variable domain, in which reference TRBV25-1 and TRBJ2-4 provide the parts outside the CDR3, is EADIYQTPRYLVIGTGKKITLECSQTMGHDKMYWYQQDPGMELHLIHYSYGVNSTEKGDLSSESTVSRIRTEHFPLTLESARPSHTSQYLCASSESRDRGLYFGAGTRLSVL.

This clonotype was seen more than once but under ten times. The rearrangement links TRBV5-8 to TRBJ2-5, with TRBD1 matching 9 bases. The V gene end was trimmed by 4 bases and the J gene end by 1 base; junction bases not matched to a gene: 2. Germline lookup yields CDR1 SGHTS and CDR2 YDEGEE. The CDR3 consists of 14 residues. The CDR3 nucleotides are TGTGCCAGCAGCCGGACAGGGGCCCAAGAGACCCAGTACTTC. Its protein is CASSRTGAQETQYF.

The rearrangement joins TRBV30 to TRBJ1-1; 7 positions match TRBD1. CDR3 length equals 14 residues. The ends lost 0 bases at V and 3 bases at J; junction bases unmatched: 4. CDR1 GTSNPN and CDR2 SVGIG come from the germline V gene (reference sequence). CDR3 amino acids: CAWSVRQGDTEAFF. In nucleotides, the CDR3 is TGTGCCTGGAGTGTAAGGCAGGGGGACACTGAAGCTTTCTTT.

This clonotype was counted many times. DNA for the CDR3: TGTGCCAGCAGCGGCCCTCTAGGGACAGGGGTAAGGAACACTGAAGCTTTCTTT. It specifies CASSGPLGTGVRNTEAFF. V and J are TRBV9 and TRBJ1-1; 10 nucleotides align to TRBD1. V lost 3 bases, J lost 1 base, and 12 bases stayed unmatched. Germline V gene data show CDR1 as SGDLS and CDR2 as YYNGEE. This CDR3 spans 18 amino acids.

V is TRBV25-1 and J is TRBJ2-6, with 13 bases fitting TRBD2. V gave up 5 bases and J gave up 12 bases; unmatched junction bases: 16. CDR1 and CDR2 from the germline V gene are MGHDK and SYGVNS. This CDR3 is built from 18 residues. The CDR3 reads CASSPNQRTSGRASVLTF. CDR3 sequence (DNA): TGTGCCAGCAGTCCCAACCAACGGACTAGCGGGAGAGCATCCGTCCTGACTTTC.

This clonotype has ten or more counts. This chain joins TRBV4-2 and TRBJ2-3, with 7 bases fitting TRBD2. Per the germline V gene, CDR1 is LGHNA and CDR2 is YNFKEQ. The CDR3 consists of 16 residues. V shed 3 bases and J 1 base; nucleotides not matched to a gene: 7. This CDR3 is CASSQLREFGTDTQYF. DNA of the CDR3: TGTGCCAGCAGCCAGCTGCGGGAGTTCGGCACAGATACGCAGTATTTT.

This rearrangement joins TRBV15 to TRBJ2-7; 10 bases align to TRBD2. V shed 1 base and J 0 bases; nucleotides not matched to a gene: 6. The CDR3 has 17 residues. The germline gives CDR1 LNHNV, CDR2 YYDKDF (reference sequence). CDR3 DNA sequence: TGTGCCACCAGCAGAGTCGGACTAGCGGATTACTCCTACGAGCAGTACTTC. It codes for CATSRVGLADYSYEQYF.

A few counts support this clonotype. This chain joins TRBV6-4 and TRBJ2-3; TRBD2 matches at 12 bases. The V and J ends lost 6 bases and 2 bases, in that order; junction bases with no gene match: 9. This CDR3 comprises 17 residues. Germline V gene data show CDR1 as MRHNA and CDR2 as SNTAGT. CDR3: CASSKRLAGEFTDTQYF. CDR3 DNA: TGTGCCAGCAGCAAGAGACTAGCGGGAGAGTTCACAGATACGCAGTATTTT.

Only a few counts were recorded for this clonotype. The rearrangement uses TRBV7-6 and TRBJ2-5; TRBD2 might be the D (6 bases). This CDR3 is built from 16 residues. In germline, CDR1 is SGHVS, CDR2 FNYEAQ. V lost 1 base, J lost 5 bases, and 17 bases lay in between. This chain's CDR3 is CASSLVTGGSSETQYF. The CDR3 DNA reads TGTGCCAGCAGCTTAGTTACAGGAGGGAGCTCGGAGACCCAGTACTTC.

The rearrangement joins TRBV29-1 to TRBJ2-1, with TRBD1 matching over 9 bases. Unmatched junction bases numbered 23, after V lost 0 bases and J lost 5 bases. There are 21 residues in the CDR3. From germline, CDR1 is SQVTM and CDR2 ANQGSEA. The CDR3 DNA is TGCAGCGTTGAAGATCGTTTTTTCGGGACAGGGTTGTTGAGAGGAGACAATGAGCAGTTCTTC. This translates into CSVEDRFFGTGLLRGDNEQFF.

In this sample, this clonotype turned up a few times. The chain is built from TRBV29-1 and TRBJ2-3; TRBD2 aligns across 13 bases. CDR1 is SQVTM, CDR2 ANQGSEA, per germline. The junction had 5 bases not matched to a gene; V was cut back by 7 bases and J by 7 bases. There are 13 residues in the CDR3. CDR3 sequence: CSARLAGGNTQYF. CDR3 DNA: TGCAGCGCCCGACTAGCGGGAGGAAATACGCAGTATTTT.

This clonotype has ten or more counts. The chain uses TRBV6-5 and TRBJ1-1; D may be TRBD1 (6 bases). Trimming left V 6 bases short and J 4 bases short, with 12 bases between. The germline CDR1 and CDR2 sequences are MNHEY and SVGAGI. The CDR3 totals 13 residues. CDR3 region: CASRDSSATEAFF. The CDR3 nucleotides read TGTGCCAGCAGGGACAGTTCGGCCACTGAAGCTTTCTTT.

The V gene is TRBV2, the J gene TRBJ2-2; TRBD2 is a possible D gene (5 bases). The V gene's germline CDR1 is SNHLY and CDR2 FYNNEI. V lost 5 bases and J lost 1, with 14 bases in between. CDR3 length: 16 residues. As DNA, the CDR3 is TGTGCCAGCAGTCCCTCGGTAGCGTGGAACACCGGGGAGCTGTTTTTT. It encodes CASSPSVAWNTGELFF. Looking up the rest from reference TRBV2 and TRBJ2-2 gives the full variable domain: EPEVTQTPSHQVTQMGQEVILRCVPISNHLYFYWYRQILGQKVEFLVSFYNNEISEKSEIFDDQFSVERPDGSNFTLKIRSTKLEDSAMYFCASSPSVAWNTGELFFGEGSRLTVL.

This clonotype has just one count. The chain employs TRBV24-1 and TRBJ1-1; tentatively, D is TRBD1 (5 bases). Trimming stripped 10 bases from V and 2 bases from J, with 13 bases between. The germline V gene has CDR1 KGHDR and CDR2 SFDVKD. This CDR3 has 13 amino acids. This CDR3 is CATAGRENTEAFF. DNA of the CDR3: TGTGCCACTGCAGGGAGGGAAAACACTGAAGCTTTCTTT.

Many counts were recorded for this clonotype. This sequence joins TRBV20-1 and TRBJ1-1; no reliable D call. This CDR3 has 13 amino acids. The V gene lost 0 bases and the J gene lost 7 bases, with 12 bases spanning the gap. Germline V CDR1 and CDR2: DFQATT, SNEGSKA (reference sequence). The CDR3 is CSARDWQKNEAFF. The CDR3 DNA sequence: TGCAGTGCTAGAGATTGGCAGAAAAATGAAGCTTTCTTT.

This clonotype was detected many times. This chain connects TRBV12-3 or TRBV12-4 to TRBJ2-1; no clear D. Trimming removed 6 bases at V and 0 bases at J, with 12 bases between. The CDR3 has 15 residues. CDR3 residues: CASSLFGFSYNEQFF. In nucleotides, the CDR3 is TGTGCCAGCAGCTTATTTGGATTCTCCTACAATGAGCAGTTCTTC.

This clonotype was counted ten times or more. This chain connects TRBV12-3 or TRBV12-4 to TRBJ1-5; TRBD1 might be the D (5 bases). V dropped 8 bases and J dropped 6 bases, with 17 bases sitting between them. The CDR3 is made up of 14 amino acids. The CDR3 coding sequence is TGTGCCAGCGCCCTTCTAGGGACGGGTCAGCCCCAGCATTTT. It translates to CASALLGTGQPQHF.

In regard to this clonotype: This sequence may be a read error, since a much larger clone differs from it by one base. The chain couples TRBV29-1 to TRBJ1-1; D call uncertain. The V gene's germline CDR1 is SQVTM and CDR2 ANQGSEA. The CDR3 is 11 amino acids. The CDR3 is CCVREDTEAFF. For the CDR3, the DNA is TGCTGCGTCCGGGAGGACACTGAAGCTTTCTTT.

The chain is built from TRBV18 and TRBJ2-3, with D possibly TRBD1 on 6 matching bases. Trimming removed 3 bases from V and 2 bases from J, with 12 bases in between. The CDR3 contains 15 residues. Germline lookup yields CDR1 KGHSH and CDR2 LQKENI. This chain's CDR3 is CASSPGQLNTDTQYF. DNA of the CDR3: TGTGCCAGCTCACCGGGACAACTGAACACAGATACGCAGTATTTT. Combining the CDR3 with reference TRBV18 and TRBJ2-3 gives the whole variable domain NAGVMQNPRHLVRRRGQEARLRCSPMKGHSHVYWYRQLPEEGLKFMVYLQKENIIDESGMPKERFSAEFPKEGPSILRIQQVVRGDSAAYFCASSPGQLNTDTQYFGPGTRLTVL.

In DNA, the CDR3 is TGTGCCAGCAGCCAAGAGACCGGGAGCTCCTACAATGAGCAGTTCTTC. It specifies CASSQETGSSYNEQFF. The chain joins TRBV14 to TRBJ2-1; D possibly corresponds to TRBD2 (6 bases). Germline V gene lookup returns CDR1 SGHDN and CDR2 FVKESK. Trimming removed 0 bases from V and 0 bases from J, with 9 bases in between. The CDR3 consists of 16 residues.

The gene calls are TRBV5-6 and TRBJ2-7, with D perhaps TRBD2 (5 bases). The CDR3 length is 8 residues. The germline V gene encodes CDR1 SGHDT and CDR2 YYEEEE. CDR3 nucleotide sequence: TGTGGGGCGGGTGAGCAGTACTTC. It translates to CGAGEQYF.

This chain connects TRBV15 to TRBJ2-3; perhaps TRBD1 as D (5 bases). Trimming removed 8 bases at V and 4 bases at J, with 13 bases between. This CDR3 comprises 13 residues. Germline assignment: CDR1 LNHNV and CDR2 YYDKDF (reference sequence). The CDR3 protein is CATAGRGADTQYF. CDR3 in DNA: TGTGCCACCGCTGGTAGGGGTGCAGATACGCAGTATTTT.

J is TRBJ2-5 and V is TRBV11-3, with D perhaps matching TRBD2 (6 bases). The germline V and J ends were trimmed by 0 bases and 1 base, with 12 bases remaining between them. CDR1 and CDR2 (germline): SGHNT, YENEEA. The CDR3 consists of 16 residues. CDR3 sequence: CASSLDSSRGQETQYF. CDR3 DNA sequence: TGTGCCAGCAGCTTAGATAGTTCGCGGGGCCAAGAGACCCAGTACTTC.

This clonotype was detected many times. CDR3 in DNA: TGTGCCAGCAGCCTGGGACAGTCCCACTCTGGAAACACCATATATTTT. The encoded protein is CASSLGQSHSGNTIYF. The V call is TRBV7-6, the J call TRBJ1-3; 7 bases line up with TRBD1. The V gene end was trimmed by 5 bases and the J gene end by 0 bases; junction bases not matched to a gene: 7. Germline CDR1 SGHVS, CDR2 FNYEAQ. There are 16 residues in the CDR3.